This T cell receptor (beta chain) was recorded in a study of blood T cell repertoires in COVID-19. Turning to the study itself: Sources were T cells, B-cell-depleted T cells, or PBMCs; the material itself was cDNA or gDNA.

Some clones are missing from TCRdb's copy, which holds only in-frame ones; the method was immunoSEQ multiplex PCR. This sample carries 100,000 to 150,000 clones, about 81% of them seen once, and the ten largest clones take approximately 18%. The V gene lost 3 bases and the J gene lost 2 bases, with 13 bases spanning the gap. The CDR3 extends over 15 amino acids. Germline CDR1 and CDR2: LNHDA and SQIVND (reference sequence). The V and J genes are TRBV19 and TRBJ2-5; a weak D match, TRBD2 (7 bases). The clonotype comes from a woman of 80 years or more with acute or convalescent COVID-19. Sequencing used peripheral blood. The CDR3 DNA reads TGTGCCAGTAGTATTTTGCGGGGGCCTCAAGAGACCCAGTACTTC. The encoded protein is CASSILRGPQETQYF.